This T cell receptor beta chain appears in the sequencing data of a study of cytomegalovirus exposure and HLA in healthy donors. PCR employed 60 Vbeta and 13 Jbeta primers. Some clones are missing from TCRdb's copy, which holds only in-frame ones; the method was immunoSEQ multiplex PCR. The sample lists roughly 180,000 clones, around 75% occurring once. The J segment lost 3 bases and the V segment lost 8 bases, leaving 6 bases of the junction unmatched. CDR1 ENHRY and CDR2 SYGVKD come from the germline V gene. The CDR3 consists of 13 residues. Only one count was recorded for this clone. The receptor was isolated from a female donor in good health and CMV-seronegative. The rearrangement joins TRBV10-3 to TRBJ1-1, with TRBD1 identical over 7 bases. Sequences were obtained from PBMCs. This CDR3 reads CAIEGAGHTEAFF. In DNA form, the CDR3 reads TGTGCCATCGAGGGGGCTGGACACACTGAAGCTTTCTTT.